The source of this T cell receptor (beta chain) is a study of blood T cells in healthy people across ages. Aged roughly 6 to 90, donors were systemically healthy Caucasians from Russia. Only a few counts were recorded for this clonotype. Its antigen is currently unknown. General study points: Nothing was known about donor CMV status, and this possibly confounded expanded clonotype changes. Long-lived donors had more naive CD4+ cells and higher diversity than aged donors. The study could not conclusively compare naive and antigen-experienced cells, given its unsorted PBMCs.

Then a second PCR, running roughly 6 to 11 cycles, was carried out with a sample-barcoded 5' primer and a J-beta primer mix. TCRdb called the 5' RACE reads again in MiXCR, with one record for every CDR3 protein. The repertoire holds over 950,000 distinct CDR3 sequences, with approximately 50% as singletons. The sequence was obtained from a woman between 55 and 75 years old in good health. Sample: blood.

The CDR3 DNA sequence: TGTGCCAGCAGCGTGGGCCAGCGAAACTACAATGAGCAGTTCTTC. Translating it yields CASSVGQRNYNEQFF. This chain links TRBV5-5 with TRBJ2-1; no definite D call. CDR3 length equals 15 residues. Germline CDR1 reads SGHKS; CDR2 reads YYEKEE (reference sequence). V was cut by 4 bases and J by 3 bases, with 14 bases left in between. Full variable domain (remainder filled in from reference TRBV5-5 and TRBJ2-1): DAGVTQSPTHLIKTRGQQVTLRCSPISGHKSVSWYQQVLGQGPQFIFQYYEKEERGRGNFPDRFSARQFPNYSSELNVNALLLGDSALYLCASSVGQRNYNEQFFGPGTRLTVL.